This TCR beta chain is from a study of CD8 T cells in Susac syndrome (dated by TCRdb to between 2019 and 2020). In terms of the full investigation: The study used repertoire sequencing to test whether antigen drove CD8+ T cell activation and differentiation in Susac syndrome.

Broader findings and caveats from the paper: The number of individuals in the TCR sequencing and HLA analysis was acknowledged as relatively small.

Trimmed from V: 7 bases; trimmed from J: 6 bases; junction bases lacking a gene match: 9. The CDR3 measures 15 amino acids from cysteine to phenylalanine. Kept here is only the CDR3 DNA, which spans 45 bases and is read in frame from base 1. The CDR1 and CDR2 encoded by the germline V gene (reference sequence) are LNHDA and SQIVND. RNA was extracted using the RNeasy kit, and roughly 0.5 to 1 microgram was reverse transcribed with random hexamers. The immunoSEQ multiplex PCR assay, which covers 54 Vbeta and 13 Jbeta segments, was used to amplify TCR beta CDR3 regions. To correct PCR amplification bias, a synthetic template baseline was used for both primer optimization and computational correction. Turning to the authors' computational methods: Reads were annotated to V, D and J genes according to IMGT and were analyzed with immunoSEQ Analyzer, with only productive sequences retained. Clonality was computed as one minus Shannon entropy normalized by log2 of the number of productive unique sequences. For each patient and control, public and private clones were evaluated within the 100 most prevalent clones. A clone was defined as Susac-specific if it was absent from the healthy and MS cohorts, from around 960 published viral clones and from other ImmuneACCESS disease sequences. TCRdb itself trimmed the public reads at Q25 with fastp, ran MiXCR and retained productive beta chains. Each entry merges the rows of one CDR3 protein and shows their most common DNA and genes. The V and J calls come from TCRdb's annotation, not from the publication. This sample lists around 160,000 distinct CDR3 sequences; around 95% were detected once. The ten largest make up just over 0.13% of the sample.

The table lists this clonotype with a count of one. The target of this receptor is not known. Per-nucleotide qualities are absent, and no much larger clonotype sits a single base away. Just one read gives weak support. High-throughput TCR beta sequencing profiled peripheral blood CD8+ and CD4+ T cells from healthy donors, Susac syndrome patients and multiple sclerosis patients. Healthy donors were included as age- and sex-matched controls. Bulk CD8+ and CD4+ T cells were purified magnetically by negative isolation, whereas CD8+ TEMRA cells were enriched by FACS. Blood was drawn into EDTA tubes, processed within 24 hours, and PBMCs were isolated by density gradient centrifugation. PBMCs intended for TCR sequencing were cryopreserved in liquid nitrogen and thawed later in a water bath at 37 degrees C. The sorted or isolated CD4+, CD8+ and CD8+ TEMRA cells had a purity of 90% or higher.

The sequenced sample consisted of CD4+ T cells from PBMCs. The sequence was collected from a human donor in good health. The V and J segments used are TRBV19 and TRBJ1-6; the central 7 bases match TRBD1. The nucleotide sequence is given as TGTGCCAGTACCAATCGTAGGGGGCTTAATTCACCCCTCCACTTT. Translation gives CASTNRRGLNSPLHF.